The subject of this entry is one T cell receptor (beta chain). This specimen comes from a study of blood T cell repertoires in COVID-19. The table came from immunoSEQ multiplex PCR; TCRdb's copy has only in-frame clones and leaves some out. The sample holds 90,000 to 100,000 clones; 70% to 85% are singletons and the top ten take under 11%. Germline values: CDR1 LNHDA, CDR2 SQIVND (reference sequence). The CDR3 spans 15 residues. V was clipped by 5 bases and J by 3 bases, with 16 bases between them. The sequencing input was peripheral blood. This TCR derives from a man aged 70-80 years with acute or convalescent COVID-19. The genes are TRBV19 and TRBJ1-1; D remains ambiguous. The CDR3 region is CASSPYKSGDTEAFF. CDR3 bases: TGTGCCAGTAGTCCTTACAAGTCCGGGGACACTGAAGCTTTCTTT.